This is a list of T cell receptor beta chains from one sample in a study of OX40 agonist ivuxolimab in advanced cancers. Some clones are missing from TCRdb's copy, which holds only in-frame ones; the method was immunoSEQ multiplex PCR. The data show under 140,000 clones, roughly nine tenths seen once. Sample: CD4+ or CD8+ T cells sorted from blood, taken in a trial of the OX40 agonist ivuxolimab. These receptor sequences come from an adult with an advanced solid tumor such as melanoma, head and neck, liver or kidney cancer. Each CDR3 is given with its conserved first and last residue. A D gene is named only where the DNA matches it firmly. Size is omitted from some rows. Given values are once, few, many or a class for expanded clones.

d_call j_call clone_size v_call cdr3_nt cdr3_aa
- TRBJ2-7 - TRBV28 TGTGCCAGCAGTTTGGGGGGCCGCACCTACGAGCAGTACTTC CASSLGGRTYEQYF
- TRBJ1-3 - TRBV9 TGTGCCAGCAGCGTAGGCGCCCTAGGAAACACCATATATTTT CASSVGALGNTIYF
- TRBJ2-3 - TRBV7-3 TGTGCCAGCAGCTTTCGGGGGTCACGCACAGATACGCAGTATTTT CASSFRGSRTDTQYF
TRBD1 TRBJ1-1 - TRBV2 TGTGCCAGCACGATCATAAGGGGGCGGGATACTGAAGCTTTCTTT CASTIIRGRDTEAFF
TRBD1 TRBJ1-5 - TRBV27 TGTGCCAGCAGTTCCGGGACAGGGGGGAGGCAGCCCCAGCATTTT CASSSGTGGRQPQHF
- TRBJ1-2 - TRBV30 TGTGCCTGGGTACAGGGCGGCAGCTATGGCTACACCTTC CAWVQGGSYGYTF
TRBD2 TRBJ2-7 - TRBV27 TGTGCCAGCAGTTCCTCTTGGGGGGGGACGGAACCTTCCTACGAGCAGTACTTC CASSSSWGGTEPSYEQYF
- TRBJ2-3 few TRBV11-2 TGTGCCAGCAGCTTAGCTAGCGTAAGCACAGATACGCAGTATTTT CASSLASVSTDTQYF
TRBD2 TRBJ2-5 - TRBV7-2 TGTGCCAGCAGTTCTACAGTGTTCACTAGCGGGGGGGAGACCCAGTACTTC CASSSTVFTSGGETQYF
TRBD2 TRBJ2-5 - TRBV7-8 TGTGCCAGCAGCGCCGGGAGGGTACAAGAGACCCAGTACTTC CASSAGRVQETQYF
TRBD2 TRBJ2-2 - TRBV28 TGTGCCAGCAGTTTGACTAGCGGGGGGACAGGGGACACCGGGGAGCTGTTTTTT CASSLTSGGTGDTGELFF
- TRBJ2-5 - TRBV5-8 TGTGCCAGCAGCGATCCCCGGTATGGGGGACGAGAGACCCAGTACTTC CASSDPRYGGRETQYF
- TRBJ2-5 - TRBV14 TGTGCCAGCAGCCAAGAGACCCAGTACTTC CASSQETQYF
TRBD2 TRBJ2-1 - TRBV4-3 TGCGCCAGCAGCCTAAGTGTGGCGGGAGGAACGAATGAGCAGTTCTTC CASSLSVAGGTNEQFF
- TRBJ2-5 - TRBV5-1 TGCGCCAGCAGAGAAGGGGGAAGAGAGACCCAGTACTTC CASREGGRETQYF
TRBD2 TRBJ2-1 - TRBV7-8 TGTGCCAGCAGCGGGACTAGTCTCTCCTACAATGAGCAGTTCTTC CASSGTSLSYNEQFF